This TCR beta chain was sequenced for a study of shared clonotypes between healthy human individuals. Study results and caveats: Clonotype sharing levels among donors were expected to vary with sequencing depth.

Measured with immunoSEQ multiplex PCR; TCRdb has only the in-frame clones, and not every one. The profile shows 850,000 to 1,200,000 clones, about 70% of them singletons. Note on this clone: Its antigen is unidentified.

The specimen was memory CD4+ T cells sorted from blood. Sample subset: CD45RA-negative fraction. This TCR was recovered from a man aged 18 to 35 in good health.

The CDR3 region is CASSSLEGSNTGELFF. CDR3 nucleotides: TGTGCCAGCAGCTCCCTTGAGGGTTCGAACACCGGGGAGCTGTTTTTT. This chain uses TRBV14 with TRBJ2-2; TRBD2 might be the D (5 bases). In germline, CDR1 is SGHDN, CDR2 FVKESK. Trimming left V 5 bases short and J 0 bases short, with 13 bases between. This CDR3 region has 16 residues.